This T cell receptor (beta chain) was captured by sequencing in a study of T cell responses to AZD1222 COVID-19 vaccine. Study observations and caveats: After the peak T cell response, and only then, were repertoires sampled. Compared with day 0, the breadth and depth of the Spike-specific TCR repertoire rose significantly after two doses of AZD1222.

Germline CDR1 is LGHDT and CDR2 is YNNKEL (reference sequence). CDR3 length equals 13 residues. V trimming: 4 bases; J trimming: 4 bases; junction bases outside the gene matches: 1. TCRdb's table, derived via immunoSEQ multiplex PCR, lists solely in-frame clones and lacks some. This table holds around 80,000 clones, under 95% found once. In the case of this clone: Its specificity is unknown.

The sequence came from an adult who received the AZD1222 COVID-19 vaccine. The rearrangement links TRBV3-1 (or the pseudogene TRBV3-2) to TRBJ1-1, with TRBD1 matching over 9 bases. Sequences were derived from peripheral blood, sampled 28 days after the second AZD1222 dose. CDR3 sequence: CASSRDRVTEAFF. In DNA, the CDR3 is TGTGCCAGCAGCCGGGACAGGGTCACTGAAGCTTTCTTT.